This T cell receptor (beta chain) came from a study of cytomegalovirus exposure and HLA in healthy donors. Both 60 Vbeta primers and 13 Jbeta primers went into the PCR. This table comes from immunoSEQ multiplex PCR, and its TCRdb copy is limited to in-frame clones, with some not included. The sample records about 78,000 clones, roughly 72% being singletons. Concerning this clone: Its antigen is currently unknown.

The study's findings and limits: Later analysis showed TCR association rates varying by HLA locus, highest for DRB1 and lowest for HLA-C. Reports indicate that TCR beta sequences accurately predicted the HLA-A and HLA-B alleles of most subjects. Follow-up analysis later connected one missense variant in DCLRE1C with trimming of TCR beta V- and J-genes. A later analysis by the authors found several of the most significant clusters apparently linked to common viral pathogens.

Trimming took 8 bases from V and 5 from J, leaving 7 bases between them. Germline V CDR1 and CDR2: SEHNR, FQNEAQ (reference sequence). The CDR3 is made up of 10 amino acids. The chain links TRBV7-9 to TRBJ2-7; D is possibly TRBD2 (6 bases). Sequencing was done on a sample of PBMCs. The receptor was derived from a woman aged 40 to 50 in good health and CMV-seropositive. The CDR3 DNA reads TGTGCCAGCGGCGGGAACGAGCAGTACTTC. This gives the protein CASGGNEQYF.